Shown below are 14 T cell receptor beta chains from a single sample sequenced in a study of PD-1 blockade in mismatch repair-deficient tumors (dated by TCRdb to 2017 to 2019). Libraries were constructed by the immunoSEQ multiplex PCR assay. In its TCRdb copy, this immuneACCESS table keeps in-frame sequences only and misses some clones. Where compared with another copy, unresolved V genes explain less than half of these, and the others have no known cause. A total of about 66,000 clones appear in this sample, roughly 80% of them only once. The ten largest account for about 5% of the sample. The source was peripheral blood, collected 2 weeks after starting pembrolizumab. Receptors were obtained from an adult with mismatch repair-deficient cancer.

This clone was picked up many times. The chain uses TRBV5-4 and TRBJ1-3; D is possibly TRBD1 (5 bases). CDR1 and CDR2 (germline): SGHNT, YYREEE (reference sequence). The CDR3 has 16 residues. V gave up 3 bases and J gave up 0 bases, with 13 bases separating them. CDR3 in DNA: TGTGCCAGCAGCTCGCCGACGGGGGACTCTGGAAACACCATATATTTT. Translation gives CASSSPTGDSGNTIYF.

CDR3 amino acids: CASSPYLLAGVGTGELFF. The CDR3 nucleotides read TGTGCCAGCAGTCCCTACTTACTAGCGGGAGTAGGCACCGGGGAGCTGTTTTTT. The V gene is TRBV27, the J gene TRBJ2-2, with TRBD2 matching 11 bases. Per the germline V gene, CDR1 is MNHEY and CDR2 is SMNVEV (reference sequence). Trimming cost V 5 bases and J 4 bases; bases outside gene matches: 12. CDR3 size: 18 residues.

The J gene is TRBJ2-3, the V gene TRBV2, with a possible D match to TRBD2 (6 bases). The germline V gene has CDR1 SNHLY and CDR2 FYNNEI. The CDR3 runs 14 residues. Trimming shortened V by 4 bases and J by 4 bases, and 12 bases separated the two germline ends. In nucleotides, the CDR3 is TGTGCCAGCAGTGGTGGCGGGATCTCAGATACGCAGTATTTT. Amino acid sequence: CASSGGGISDTQYF. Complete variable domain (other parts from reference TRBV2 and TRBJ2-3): EPEVTQTPSHQVTQMGQEVILRCVPISNHLYFYWYRQILGQKVEFLVSFYNNEISEKSEIFDDQFSVERPDGSNFTLKIRSTKLEDSAMYFCASSGGGISDTQYFGPGTRLTVL.

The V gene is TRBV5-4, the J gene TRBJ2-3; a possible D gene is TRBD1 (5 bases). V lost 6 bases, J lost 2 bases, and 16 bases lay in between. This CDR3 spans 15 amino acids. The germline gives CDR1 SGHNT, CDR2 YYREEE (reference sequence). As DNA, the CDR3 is TGTGCCAGCACCCCGTTCGAGACAGACACAGATACGCAGTATTTT. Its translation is CASTPFETDTDTQYF.

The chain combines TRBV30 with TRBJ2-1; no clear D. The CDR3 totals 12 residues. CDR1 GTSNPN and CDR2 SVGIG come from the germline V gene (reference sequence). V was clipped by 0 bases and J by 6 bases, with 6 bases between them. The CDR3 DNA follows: TGTGCCTGGAGTGTATCAGTCAATGAGCAGTTCTTC. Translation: CAWSVSVNEQFF.

The CDR3 reads CASSLLGRANNEQFF. The CDR3 region has the DNA TGTGCCAGCAGCTTACTCGGGAGGGCCAACAATGAGCAGTTCTTC. V usage is TRBV7-8 and J usage is TRBJ2-1; 8 bases line up with TRBD2. The J segment lost 5 bases and the V segment lost 2 bases, leaving 5 bases of the junction unmatched. The CDR3 extends over 15 amino acids. Germline V CDR1 and CDR2: SGHVS, FQNEAQ.

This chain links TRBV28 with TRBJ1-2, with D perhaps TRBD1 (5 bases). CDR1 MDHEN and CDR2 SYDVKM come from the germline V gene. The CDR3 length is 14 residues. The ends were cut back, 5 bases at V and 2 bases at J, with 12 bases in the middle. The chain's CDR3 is CASSSPPGNYGYTF. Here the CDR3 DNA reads TGTGCCAGCAGTAGTCCCCCAGGGAACTATGGCTACACCTTC.

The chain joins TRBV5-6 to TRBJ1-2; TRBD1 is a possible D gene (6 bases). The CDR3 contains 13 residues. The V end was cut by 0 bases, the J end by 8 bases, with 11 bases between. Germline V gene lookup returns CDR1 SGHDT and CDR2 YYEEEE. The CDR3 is CASSLVGAKGYTF. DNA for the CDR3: TGTGCCAGCAGCTTGGTGGGGGCGAAAGGCTACACCTTC.

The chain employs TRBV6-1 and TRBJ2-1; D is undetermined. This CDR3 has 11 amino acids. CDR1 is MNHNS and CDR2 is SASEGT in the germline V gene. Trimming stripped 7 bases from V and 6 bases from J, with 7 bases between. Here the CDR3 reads CASTLVNEQFF. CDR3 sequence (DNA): TGTGCCAGCACCCTAGTCAATGAGCAGTTCTTC.

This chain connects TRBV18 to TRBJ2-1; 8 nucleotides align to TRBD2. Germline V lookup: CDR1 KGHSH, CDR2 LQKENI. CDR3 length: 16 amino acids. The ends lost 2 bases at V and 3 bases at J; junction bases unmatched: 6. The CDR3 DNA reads TGTGCCAGCTCACCAATCGCCCTAGCGGGCTACAATGAGCAGTTCTTC. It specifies CASSPIALAGYNEQFF.

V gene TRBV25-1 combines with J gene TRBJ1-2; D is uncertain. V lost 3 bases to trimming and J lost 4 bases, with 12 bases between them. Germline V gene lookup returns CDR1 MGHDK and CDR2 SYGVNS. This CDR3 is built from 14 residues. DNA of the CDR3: TGTGCCAGCAGTGATCAATATCGGGGCTATGGCTACACCTTC. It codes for CASSDQYRGYGYTF.

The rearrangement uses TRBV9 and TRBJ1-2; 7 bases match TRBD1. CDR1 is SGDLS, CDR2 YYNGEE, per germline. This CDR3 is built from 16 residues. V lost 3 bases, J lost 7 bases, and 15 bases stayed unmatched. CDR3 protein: CASSAEVPRGNAGYTF. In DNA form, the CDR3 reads TGTGCCAGCAGCGCAGAGGTCCCCAGGGGGAACGCTGGCTACACCTTC.

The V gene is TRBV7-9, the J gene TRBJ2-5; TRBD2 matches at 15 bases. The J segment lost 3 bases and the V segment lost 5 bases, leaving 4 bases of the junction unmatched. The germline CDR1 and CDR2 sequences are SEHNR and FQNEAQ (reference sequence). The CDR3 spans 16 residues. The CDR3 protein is CASSRGLAGGKETQYF. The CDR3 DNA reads TGTGCCAGCAGCCGCGGACTAGCGGGAGGGAAAGAGACCCAGTACTTC.

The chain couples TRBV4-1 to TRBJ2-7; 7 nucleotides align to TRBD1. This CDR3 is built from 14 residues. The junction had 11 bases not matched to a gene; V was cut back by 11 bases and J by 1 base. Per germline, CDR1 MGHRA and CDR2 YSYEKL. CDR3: CAVSRRQGSYEQYF. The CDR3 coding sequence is TGCGCCGTCTCCAGGAGACAGGGATCCTACGAGCAGTACTTC.